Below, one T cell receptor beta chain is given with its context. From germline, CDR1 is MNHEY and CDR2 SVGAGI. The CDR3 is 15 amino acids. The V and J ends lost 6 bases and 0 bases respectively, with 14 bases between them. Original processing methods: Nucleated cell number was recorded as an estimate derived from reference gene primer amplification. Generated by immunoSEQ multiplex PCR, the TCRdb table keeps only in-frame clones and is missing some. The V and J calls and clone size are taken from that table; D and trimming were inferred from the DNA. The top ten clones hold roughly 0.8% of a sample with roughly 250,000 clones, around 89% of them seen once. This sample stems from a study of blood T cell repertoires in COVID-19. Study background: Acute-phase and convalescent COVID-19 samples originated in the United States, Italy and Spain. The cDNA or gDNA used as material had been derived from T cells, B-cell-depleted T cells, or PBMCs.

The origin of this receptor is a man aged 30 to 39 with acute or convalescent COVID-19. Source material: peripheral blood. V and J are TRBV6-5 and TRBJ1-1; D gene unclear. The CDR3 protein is CASRGYDTMNTEAFF. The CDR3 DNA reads TGTGCCAGCAGGGGCTACGACACAATGAACACTGAAGCTTTCTTT.